The present entry profiles one T cell receptor (beta chain) with its context. This entry belongs to a study of shared T cell receptors in the human thymus. Generated by immunoSEQ multiplex PCR, the TCRdb table keeps only in-frame clones and is missing some. Among more than 300,000 clones, around 93% were seen once, and the ten largest hold 0.015% to 0.02%. The sequence was obtained from a human donor. Sequences were obtained from thymocytes.

The CDR3 DNA reads as TGTGCCAGCAGCTTGGTCAGGAACGACTACAATGAGCAGTTCTTC. This codes for CASSLVRNDYNEQFF. The chain joins TRBV5-8 to TRBJ2-1; D not certain. V lost 0 bases to trimming and J lost 3 bases, with 10 bases between them. The CDR3 has 15 amino acids. The germline CDR1 and CDR2 sequences are SGHTS and YDEGEE.